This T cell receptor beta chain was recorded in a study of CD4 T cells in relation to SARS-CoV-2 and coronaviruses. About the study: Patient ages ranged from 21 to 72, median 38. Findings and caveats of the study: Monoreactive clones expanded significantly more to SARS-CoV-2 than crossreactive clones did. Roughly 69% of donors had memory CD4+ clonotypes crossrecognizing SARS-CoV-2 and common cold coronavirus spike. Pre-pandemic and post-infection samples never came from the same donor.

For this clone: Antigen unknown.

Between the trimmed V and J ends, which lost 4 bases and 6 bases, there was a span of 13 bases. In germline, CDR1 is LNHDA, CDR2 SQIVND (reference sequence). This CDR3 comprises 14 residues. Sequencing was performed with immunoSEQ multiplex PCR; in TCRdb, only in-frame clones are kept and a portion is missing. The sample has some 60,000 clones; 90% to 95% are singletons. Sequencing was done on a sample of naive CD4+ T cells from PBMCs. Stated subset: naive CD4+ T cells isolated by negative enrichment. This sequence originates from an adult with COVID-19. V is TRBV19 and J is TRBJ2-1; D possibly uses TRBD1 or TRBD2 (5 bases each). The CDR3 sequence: CASSSPGTLNEQFF. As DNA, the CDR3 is TGTGCCAGTAGTAGTCCCGGGACCCTCAATGAGCAGTTCTTC.